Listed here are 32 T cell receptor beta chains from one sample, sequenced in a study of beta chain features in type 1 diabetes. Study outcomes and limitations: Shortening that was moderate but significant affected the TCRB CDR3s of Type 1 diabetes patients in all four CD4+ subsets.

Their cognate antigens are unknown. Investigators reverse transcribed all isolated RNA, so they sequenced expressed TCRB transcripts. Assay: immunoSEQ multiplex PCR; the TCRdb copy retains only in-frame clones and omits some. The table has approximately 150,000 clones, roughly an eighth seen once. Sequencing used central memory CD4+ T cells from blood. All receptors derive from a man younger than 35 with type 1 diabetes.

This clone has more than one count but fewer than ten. CDR3 in amino acids: CAWSPKAYNEQFF. The DNA of the CDR3 is TGTGCCTGGAGTCCTAAGGCTTACAATGAGCAGTTCTTC. The chain joins TRBV30 to TRBJ2-1; D ambiguous. The CDR3 is 13 residues long. V gave up 2 bases and J gave up 4 bases, with 9 bases separating them. CDR1 and CDR2 (germline): GTSNPN, SVGIG (reference sequence).

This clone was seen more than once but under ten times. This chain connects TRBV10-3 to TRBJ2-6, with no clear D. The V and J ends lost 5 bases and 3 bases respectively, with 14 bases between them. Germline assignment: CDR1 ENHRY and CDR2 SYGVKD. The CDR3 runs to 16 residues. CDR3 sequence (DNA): TGTGCCATCAGTCCGGACCCCCTAAGTGGGGCCAACGTCCTGACTTTC. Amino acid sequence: CAISPDPLSGANVLTF.

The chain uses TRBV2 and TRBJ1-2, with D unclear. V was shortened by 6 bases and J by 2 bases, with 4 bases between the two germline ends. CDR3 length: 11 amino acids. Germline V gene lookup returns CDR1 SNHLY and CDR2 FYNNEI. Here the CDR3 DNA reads TGTGCCAGCAGCCGGAACTATGGCTACACCTTC. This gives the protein CASSRNYGYTF.

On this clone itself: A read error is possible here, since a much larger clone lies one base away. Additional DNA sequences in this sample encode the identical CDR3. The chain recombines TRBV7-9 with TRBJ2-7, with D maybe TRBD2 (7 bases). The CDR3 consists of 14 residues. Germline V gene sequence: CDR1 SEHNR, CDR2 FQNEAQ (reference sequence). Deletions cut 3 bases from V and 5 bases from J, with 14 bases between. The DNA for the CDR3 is TGTGCCAGCAGCTTCGGGGGGCTGGTCGACGAGCAGTACTTC. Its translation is CASSFGGLVDEQYF.

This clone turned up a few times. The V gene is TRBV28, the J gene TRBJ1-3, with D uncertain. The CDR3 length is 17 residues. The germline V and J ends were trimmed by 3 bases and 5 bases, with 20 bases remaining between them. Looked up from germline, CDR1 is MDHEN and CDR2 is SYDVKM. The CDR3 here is CASSLEKLWGSRNTIYF. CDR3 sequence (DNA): TGTGCCAGCAGTTTGGAGAAGCTCTGGGGTTCTAGAAACACCATATATTTT.

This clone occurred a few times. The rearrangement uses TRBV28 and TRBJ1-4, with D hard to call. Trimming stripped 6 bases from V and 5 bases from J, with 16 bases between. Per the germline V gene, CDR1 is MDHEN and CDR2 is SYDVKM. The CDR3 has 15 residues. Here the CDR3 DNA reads TGTGCCAGCAGCCCTCTAACGAACGGAAATGAAAAACTGTTTTTT. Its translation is CASSPLTNGNEKLFF. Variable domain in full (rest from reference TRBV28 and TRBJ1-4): DVKVTQSSRYLVKRTGEKVFLECVQDMDHENMFWYRQDPGLGLRLIYFSYDVKMKEKGDIPEGYSVSREKKERFSLILESASTNQTSMYLCASSPLTNGNEKLFFGSGTQLSVL.

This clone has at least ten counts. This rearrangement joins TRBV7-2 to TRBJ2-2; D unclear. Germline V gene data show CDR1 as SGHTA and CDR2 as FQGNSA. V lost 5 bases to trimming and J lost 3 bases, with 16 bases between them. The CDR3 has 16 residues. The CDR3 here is CASSAVGHGDTGELFF. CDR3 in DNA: TGTGCCAGCAGCGCTGTGGGCCATGGGGACACCGGGGAGCTGTTTTTT. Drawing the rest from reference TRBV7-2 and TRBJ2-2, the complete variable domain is GAGVSQSPSNKVTEKGKDVELRCDPISGHTALYWYRQSLGQGLEFLIYFQGNSAPDKSGLPSDRFSAERTGGSVSTLTIQRTQQEDSAVYLCASSAVGHGDTGELFFGEGSRLTVL.

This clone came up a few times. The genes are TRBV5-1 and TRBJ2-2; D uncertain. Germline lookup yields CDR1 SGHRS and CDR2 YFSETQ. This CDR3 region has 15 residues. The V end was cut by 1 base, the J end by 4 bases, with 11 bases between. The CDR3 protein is CASSLLLWSTGELFF. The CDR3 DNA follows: TGCGCCAGCAGCTTGCTTCTCTGGTCCACCGGGGAGCTGTTTTTT.

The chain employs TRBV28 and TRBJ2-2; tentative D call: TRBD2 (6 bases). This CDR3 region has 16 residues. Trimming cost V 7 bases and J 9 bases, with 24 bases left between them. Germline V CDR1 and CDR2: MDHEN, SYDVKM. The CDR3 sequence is CASTAPSEGESRELFF. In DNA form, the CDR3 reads TGTGCCAGCACCGCCCCGTCGGAGGGAGAAAGTCGGGAGCTGTTTTTT.

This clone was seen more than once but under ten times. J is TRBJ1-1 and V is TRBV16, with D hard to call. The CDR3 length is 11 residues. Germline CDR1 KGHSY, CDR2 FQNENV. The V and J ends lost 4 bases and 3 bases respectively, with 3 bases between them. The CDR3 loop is CASSRDTEAFF. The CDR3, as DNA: TGTGCCAGCAGCCGGGACACTGAAGCTTTCTTT.

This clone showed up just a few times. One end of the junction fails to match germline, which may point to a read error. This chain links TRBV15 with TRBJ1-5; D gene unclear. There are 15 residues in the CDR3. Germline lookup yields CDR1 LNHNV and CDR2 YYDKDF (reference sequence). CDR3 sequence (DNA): TGTGCCACCAGCGGAGATGCTAAACAAGGGCAGCCCCAGCATTTT. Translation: CATSGDAKQGQPQHF. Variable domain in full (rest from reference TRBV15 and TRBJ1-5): DAMVIQNPRYQVTQFGKPVTLSCSQTLNHNVMYWYQQKSSQAPKLLFHYYDKDFNNEADTPDNFQSRRPNTSFCFLDIRSPGLGDTAMYLCATSGDAKQGQPQHFGDGTRLSIL.

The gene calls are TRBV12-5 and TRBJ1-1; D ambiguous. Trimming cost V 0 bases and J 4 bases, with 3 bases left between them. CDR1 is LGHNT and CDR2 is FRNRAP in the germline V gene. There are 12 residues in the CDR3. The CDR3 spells CASGLVPTEAFF. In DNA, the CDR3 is TGTGCTAGTGGTTTGGTACCCACTGAAGCTTTCTTT.

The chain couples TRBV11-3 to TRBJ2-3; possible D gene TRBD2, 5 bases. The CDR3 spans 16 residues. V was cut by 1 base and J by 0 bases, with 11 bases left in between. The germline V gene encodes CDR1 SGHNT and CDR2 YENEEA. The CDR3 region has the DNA TGTGCCAGCAGCTTAGGATTTACGGGGAGCACAGATACGCAGTATTTT. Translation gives CASSLGFTGSTDTQYF.

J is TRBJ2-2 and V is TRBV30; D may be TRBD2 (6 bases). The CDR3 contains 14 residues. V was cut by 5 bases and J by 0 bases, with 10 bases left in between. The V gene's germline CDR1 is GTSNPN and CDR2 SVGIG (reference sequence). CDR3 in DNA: TGTGCCTGGTGCGGGATACCGAACACCGGGGAGCTGTTTTTT. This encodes CAWCGIPNTGELFF.

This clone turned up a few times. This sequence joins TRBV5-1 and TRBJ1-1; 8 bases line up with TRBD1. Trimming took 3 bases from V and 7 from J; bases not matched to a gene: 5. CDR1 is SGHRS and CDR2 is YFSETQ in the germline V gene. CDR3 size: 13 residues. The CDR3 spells CASSSTGELEAFF. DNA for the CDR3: TGCGCCAGCAGCTCGACAGGGGAGCTTGAAGCTTTCTTT.

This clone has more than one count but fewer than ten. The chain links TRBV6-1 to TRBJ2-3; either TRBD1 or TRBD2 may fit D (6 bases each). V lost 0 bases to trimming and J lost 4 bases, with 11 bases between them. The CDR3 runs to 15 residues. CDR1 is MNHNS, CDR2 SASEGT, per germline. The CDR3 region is CASSEAGGPADTQYF. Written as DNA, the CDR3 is TGTGCCAGCAGTGAAGCGGGGGGCCCCGCAGATACGCAGTATTTT.

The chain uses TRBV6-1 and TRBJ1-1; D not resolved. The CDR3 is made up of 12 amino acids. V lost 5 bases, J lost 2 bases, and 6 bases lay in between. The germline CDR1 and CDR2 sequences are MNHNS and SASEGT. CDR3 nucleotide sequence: TGTGCCAGCAGTCGGCATAACACTGAAGCTTTCTTT. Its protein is CASSRHNTEAFF.

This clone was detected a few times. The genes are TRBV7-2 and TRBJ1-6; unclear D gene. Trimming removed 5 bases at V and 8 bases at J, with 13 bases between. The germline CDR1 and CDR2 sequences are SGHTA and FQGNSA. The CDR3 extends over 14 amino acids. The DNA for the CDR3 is TGTGCCAGCAGCGGTAAGGCCTCAGATTCACCCCTCCACTTT. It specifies CASSGKASDSPLHF.

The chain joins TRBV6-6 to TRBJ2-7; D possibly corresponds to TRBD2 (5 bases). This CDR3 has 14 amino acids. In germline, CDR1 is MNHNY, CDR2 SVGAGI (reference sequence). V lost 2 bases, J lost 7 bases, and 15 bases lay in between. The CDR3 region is CASSYQTEGWEQYF. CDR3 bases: TGTGCCAGCAGTTACCAGACTGAGGGTTGGGAGCAGTACTTC.

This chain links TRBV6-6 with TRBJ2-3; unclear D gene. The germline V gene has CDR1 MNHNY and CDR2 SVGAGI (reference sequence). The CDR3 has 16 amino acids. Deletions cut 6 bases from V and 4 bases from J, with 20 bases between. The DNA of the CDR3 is TGTGCCAGCAGCCGCGTACGTGGACCCGTGGCAGATACGCAGTATTTT. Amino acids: CASSRVRGPVADTQYF.

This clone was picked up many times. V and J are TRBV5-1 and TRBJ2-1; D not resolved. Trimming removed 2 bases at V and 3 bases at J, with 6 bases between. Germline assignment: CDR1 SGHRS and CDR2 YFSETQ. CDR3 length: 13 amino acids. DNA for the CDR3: TGCGCCAGCAGCTTCACTGGCTACAATGAGCAGTTCTTC. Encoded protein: CASSFTGYNEQFF. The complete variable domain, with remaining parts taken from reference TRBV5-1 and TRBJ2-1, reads KAGVTQTPRYLIKTRGQQVTLSCSPISGHRSVSWYQQTPGQGLQFLFEYFSETQRNKGNFPGRFSGRQFSNSRSEMNVSTLELGDSALYLCASSFTGYNEQFFGPGTRLTVL.

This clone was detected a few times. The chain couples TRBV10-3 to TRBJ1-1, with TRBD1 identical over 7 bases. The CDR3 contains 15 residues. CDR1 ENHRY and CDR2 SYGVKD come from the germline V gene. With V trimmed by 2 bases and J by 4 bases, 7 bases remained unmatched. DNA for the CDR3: TGTGCCATCAGTGAGGCAGGGGGGATAGGCACTGAAGCTTTCTTT. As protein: CAISEAGGIGTEAFF.

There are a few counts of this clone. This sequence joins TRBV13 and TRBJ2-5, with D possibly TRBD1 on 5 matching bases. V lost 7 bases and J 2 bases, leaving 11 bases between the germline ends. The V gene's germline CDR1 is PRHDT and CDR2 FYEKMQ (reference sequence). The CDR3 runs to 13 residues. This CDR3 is CASKRREQETQYF. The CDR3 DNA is TGTGCCAGCAAGCGCAGGGAACAAGAGACCCAGTACTTC.

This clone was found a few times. CDR3 DNA sequence: TGTGCCAGCAGCCGGGACAGGGGGCGCTCAGATACGCAGTATTTT. Protein sequence: CASSRDRGRSDTQYF. V and J are TRBV6-6 and TRBJ2-3; 12 nucleotides match TRBD1. J lost 4 bases, V lost 6 bases, and 5 bases had no gene match. Germline CDR1 and CDR2: MNHNY and SVGAGI (reference sequence). This CDR3 spans 15 amino acids.

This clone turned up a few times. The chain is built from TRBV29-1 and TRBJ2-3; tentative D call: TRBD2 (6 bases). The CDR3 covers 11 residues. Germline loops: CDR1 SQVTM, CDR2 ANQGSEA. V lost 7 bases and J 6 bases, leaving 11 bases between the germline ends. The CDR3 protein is CSGRAWDTQYF. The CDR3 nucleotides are TGCAGCGGGAGGGCATGGGATACGCAGTATTTT.

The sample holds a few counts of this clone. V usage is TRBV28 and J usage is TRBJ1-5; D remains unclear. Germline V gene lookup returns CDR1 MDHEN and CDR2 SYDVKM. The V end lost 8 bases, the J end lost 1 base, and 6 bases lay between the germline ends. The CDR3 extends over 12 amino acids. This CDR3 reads CASESSNQPQHF. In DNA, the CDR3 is TGTGCCAGCGAGTCGAGCAATCAGCCCCAGCATTTT.

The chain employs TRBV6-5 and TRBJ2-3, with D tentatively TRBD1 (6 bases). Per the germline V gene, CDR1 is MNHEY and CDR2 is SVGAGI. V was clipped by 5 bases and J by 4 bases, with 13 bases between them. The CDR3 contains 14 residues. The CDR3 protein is CASSRDTVADTQYF. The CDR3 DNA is TGTGCCAGCAGTCGGGACACTGTCGCAGATACGCAGTATTTT.

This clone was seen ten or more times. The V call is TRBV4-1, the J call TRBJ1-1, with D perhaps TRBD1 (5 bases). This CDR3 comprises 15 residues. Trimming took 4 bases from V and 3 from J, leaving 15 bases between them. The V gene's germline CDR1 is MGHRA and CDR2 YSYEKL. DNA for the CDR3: TGCGCCAGCAGCCTCTTTGGCGGGGGGTACACTGAAGCTTTCTTT. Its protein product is CASSLFGGGYTEAFF.

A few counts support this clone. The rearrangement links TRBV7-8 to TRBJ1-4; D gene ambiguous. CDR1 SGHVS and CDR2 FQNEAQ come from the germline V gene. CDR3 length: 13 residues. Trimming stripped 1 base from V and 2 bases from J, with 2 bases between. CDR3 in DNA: TGTGCCAGCAGCTTAGAGACTAATGAAAAACTGTTTTTT. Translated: CASSLETNEKLFF.

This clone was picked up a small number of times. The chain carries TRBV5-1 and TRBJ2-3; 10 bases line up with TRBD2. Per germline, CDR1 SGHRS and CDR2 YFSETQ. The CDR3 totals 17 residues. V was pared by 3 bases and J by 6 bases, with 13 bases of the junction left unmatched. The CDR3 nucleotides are TGCGCCAGCAGCTCCCCGGGACTAGCGTCGAGGGAGGATACGCAGTATTTT. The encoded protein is CASSSPGLASREDTQYF.

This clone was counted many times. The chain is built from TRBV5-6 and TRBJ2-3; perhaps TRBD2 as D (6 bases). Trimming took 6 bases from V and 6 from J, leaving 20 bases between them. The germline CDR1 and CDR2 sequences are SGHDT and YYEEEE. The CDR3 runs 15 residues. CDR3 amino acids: CASITSKGPGDTQYF. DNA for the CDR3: TGTGCCAGCATTACTAGCAAGGGACCGGGGGATACGCAGTATTTT.

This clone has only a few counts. The CDR3 loop reads CASSVDRENTEAFF. CDR3 bases: TGTGCCAGCAGCGTAGATCGGGAGAACACTGAAGCTTTCTTT. The chain uses TRBV9 and TRBJ1-1; D is unclear. Trimming took 0 bases from V and 1 from J, leaving 7 bases between them. This CDR3 has 14 amino acids. CDR1 and CDR2 from the germline V gene are SGDLS and YYNGEE.